Following are 17 T cell receptor beta chains from one sample sequenced in a study of cytomegalovirus exposure and HLA in healthy donors. The PCR made use of 60 Vbeta and 13 Jbeta primers. Only in-frame clones appear in the TCRdb table, and some are missing; sequencing was by immunoSEQ multiplex PCR. This sample has under 200,000 clones, with around 62% found just once. Sequencing used PBMCs. Receptor source: a middle-aged man in good health and CMV-seronegative.

The CDR3 spells CASSLRPGQGYEQYF. CDR3 DNA: TGTGCCAGCAGCCTAAGACCGGGACAGGGGTACGAGCAGTACTTC. V usage is TRBV7-8 and J usage is TRBJ2-7; TRBD1 aligns across 10 bases. Germline V gives CDR1 SGHVS, CDR2 FQNEAQ. The J segment lost 4 bases and the V segment lost 5 bases, leaving 8 bases of the junction unmatched. The CDR3 loop spans 15 amino acids.

The chain couples TRBV4-1 to TRBJ2-7; 9 nucleotides agree with TRBD1. This CDR3 has 15 amino acids. From germline, CDR1 is MGHRA and CDR2 YSYEKL. The V segment lost 3 bases and the J segment 4 bases; nucleotides outside the gene matches: 7. This CDR3 reads CASSQGQGQRYEQYF. The CDR3 nucleotides are TGCGCCAGCAGCCAGGGACAGGGTCAGCGGTACGAGCAGTACTTC.

This clone was seen a few times. The chain employs TRBV11-2 and TRBJ2-5; D call uncertain. V lost 0 bases, J lost 0 bases, and 5 bases lay in between. From germline, CDR1 is SGHAT and CDR2 FQNNGV. The CDR3 totals 14 residues. CDR3 sequence: CASSLDLNQETQYF. The CDR3 bases are TGTGCCAGCAGCTTAGACTTAAACCAAGAGACCCAGTACTTC.

The chain joins TRBV5-8 to TRBJ2-1; 16 positions match TRBD2. CDR1 SGHTS and CDR2 YDEGEE come from the germline V gene. V shed 4 bases and J 8 bases; nucleotides not matched to a gene: 6. This CDR3 has 16 amino acids. CDR3 DNA: TGTGCCAGCAGCGCCCCCGGGACTAGCGGGAGGGATGAGCAGTTCTTC. Translating it yields CASSAPGTSGRDEQFF.

This chain uses TRBV7-9 with TRBJ2-3; D unclear. In germline, CDR1 is SEHNR, CDR2 FQNEAQ (reference sequence). The CDR3 loop spans 13 amino acids. V was clipped by 1 base and J by 2 bases, with 4 bases between them. CDR3 loop: CASSLGLTDTQYF. Written as DNA, the CDR3 is TGTGCCAGCAGCTTAGGGCTCACAGATACGCAGTATTTT.

V gene TRBV10-3 combines with J gene TRBJ2-5; D gene ambiguous. This CDR3 is built from 13 residues. Trimming removed 10 bases from V and 2 bases from J, with 14 bases in between. Germline assignment: CDR1 ENHRY and CDR2 SYGVKD. CDR3 in amino acids: CATTAGRQETQYF. The CDR3 nucleotides are TGTGCCACAACAGCCGGTAGACAAGAGACCCAGTACTTC.

The chain is built from TRBV7-2 and TRBJ2-7; 7 bases align to TRBD2. V was pared by 1 base and J by 6 bases, with 6 bases of the junction left unmatched. CDR1 is SGHTA, CDR2 FQGNSA, per germline. The CDR3 is 14 residues long. The CDR3 coding sequence is TGTGCCAGCAGCTTAGGCGGGGGTCCGGGCGAGCAGTACTTC. The encoded protein is CASSLGGGPGEQYF.

This clone was detected only a few times. The chain employs TRBV14 and TRBJ2-5, with D perhaps TRBD1 (7 bases). The V gene lost 4 bases and the J gene lost 4 bases, with 13 bases spanning the gap. This CDR3 has 14 amino acids. Germline V gene sequence: CDR1 SGHDN, CDR2 FVKESK. The CDR3: CASSRQGGAETQYF. As DNA, the CDR3 is TGTGCCAGCAGCCGACAGGGAGGAGCAGAGACCCAGTACTTC. Full variable domain (outside the CDR3, taken from reference TRBV14 and TRBJ2-5): EAGVTQFPSHSVIEKGQTVTLRCDPISGHDNLYWYRRVMGKEIKFLLHFVKESKQDESGMPNNRFLAERTGGTYSTLKVQPAELEDSGVYFCASSRQGGAETQYFGPGTRLLVL.

The rearrangement joins TRBV7-9 to TRBJ1-5, with D unresolved. The CDR3 is 13 amino acids. The germline V gene encodes CDR1 SEHNR and CDR2 FQNEAQ (reference sequence). Deletions cut 8 bases from V and 1 base from J, with 9 bases between. CDR3 residues: CASGVASNQPQHF. The DNA of the CDR3 is TGTGCCAGCGGGGTAGCGAGCAATCAGCCCCAGCATTTT.

The rearrangement uses TRBV29-1 and TRBJ1-2; the match to TRBD1 covers 8 bases. Germline CDR1 is SQVTM and CDR2 is ANQGSEA. V lost 5 bases to trimming and J lost 0 bases; unmatched junction nucleotides: 8. CDR3 length: 15 residues. This chain's CDR3 is CSVLRGQASNYGYTF. Written as DNA, the CDR3 is TGCAGCGTTCTAAGGGGACAGGCGTCTAACTATGGCTACACCTTC. The full variable domain, in which reference TRBV29-1 and TRBJ1-2 provide the parts outside the CDR3, is SAVISQKPSRDICQRGTSLTIQCQVDSQVTMMFWYRQQPGQSLTLIATANQGSEATYESGFVIDKFPISRPNLTFSTLTVSNMSPEDSSIYLCSVLRGQASNYGYTFGSGTRLTVV.

V and J are TRBV6-6 and TRBJ2-5, with a possible D match to TRBD2 (6 bases). Looked up from germline, CDR1 is MNHNY and CDR2 is SVGAGI (reference sequence). The CDR3 totals 16 residues. The germline V and J ends were trimmed by 2 bases and 5 bases, with 18 bases remaining between them. Here the CDR3 DNA reads TGTGCCAGCAGTTACCCGGCGGGAAGGGGCCAGGAGACCCAGTACTTC. It codes for CASSYPAGRGQETQYF.

J is TRBJ1-3 and V is TRBV7-2; D gene unclear. Germline CDR1 is SGHTA and CDR2 is FQGNSA. The V end was cut by 1 base, the J end by 1 base, with 5 bases between. The CDR3 covers 14 residues. In DNA, the CDR3 is TGTGCCAGCAGCTTAGTTCATTCTGGAAACACCATATATTTT. It specifies CASSLVHSGNTIYF.

The V gene is TRBV29-1, the J gene TRBJ1-1; 8 bases map to TRBD1. Per the germline V gene, CDR1 is SQVTM and CDR2 is ANQGSEA. Trimming cost V 7 bases and J 4 bases; bases outside gene matches: 8. This CDR3 region has 13 residues. The CDR3 loop reads CSATLTGGTEAFF. CDR3 in DNA: TGCAGCGCCACGCTAACAGGGGGCACTGAAGCTTTCTTT.

This chain uses TRBV5-1 with TRBJ2-7, with 12 bases that match TRBD1. In germline, CDR1 is SGHRS, CDR2 YFSETQ. J lost 7 bases, V lost 1 base, and 6 bases had no gene match. There are 15 residues in the CDR3. The CDR3 DNA reads TGCGCCAGCAGCTTGAAGGGACAGGGGGCGTGGGAGCAGTACTTC. Translating it yields CASSLKGQGAWEQYF.

The chain carries TRBV7-3 and TRBJ2-5; 8 nucleotides match TRBD1. The V gene's germline CDR1 is SGHTA and CDR2 FQGTGA. The junction had 13 bases not matched to a gene; V was cut back by 5 bases and J by 5 bases. The CDR3 loop spans 16 amino acids. Here the CDR3 DNA reads TGTGCCAGCAGCGCACGATCGGGACAGGCACTCGAGACCCAGTACTTC. Translation gives CASSARSGQALETQYF.

The chain recombines TRBV6-6 with TRBJ1-2; the D gene is possibly TRBD1 (6 bases). Germline V lookup: CDR1 MNHNY, CDR2 SVGAGI (reference sequence). CDR3 length equals 14 residues. V lost 4 bases and J lost 2, with 11 bases in between. CDR3 in amino acids: CASSFLQGNYGYTF. The DNA of the CDR3 is TGTGCCAGCAGTTTTTTACAGGGAAACTATGGCTACACCTTC.

This chain links TRBV18 with TRBJ1-4; the D is unclear. Germline V gene sequence: CDR1 KGHSH, CDR2 LQKENI. This CDR3 has 15 residues. Trimming took 3 bases from V and 4 from J, leaving 12 bases between them. CDR3 nucleotides: TGTGCCAGCTCACCGGATGTAGGCGGTAATGAAAAACTGTTTTTT. Its protein is CASSPDVGGNEKLFF.